The text below deals with one T cell receptor (beta chain). This record comes from a study of T cell changes during pregnancy in multiple sclerosis. Here immunoSEQ multiplex PCR was the method, and the copy in TCRdb shows in-frame clones only, minus some. The sample carries about 100,000 clones, around 92% recorded once. V lost 6 bases to trimming and J lost 4 bases; unmatched junction nucleotides: 10. The CDR3 spans 16 residues. Germline lookup yields CDR1 SNHLY and CDR2 FYNNEI. The sequencing here drew on peripheral blood, taken after pregnancy. This chain joins TRBV2 and TRBJ2-2; TRBD2 aligns across 8 bases. The clonotype was recovered from a female donor with multiple sclerosis, enrolled in a pregnancy study. The DNA of the CDR3 is TGTGCCAGCAGACGGGGGGCGGGAGGTTTCACCGGGGAGCTGTTTTTT. This encodes CASRRGAGGFTGELFF.